A selection of T cell receptor beta chains follows, all from one sample in a study of blood T cell repertoires in COVID-19. Clones were read by immunoSEQ multiplex PCR, and TCRdb kept only the in-frame ones, dropping some. The sample carries around 240,000 clones, just under 85% recorded once. The sample comprised peripheral blood. The source is an elderly woman with acute or convalescent COVID-19. CDR3s include the opening cysteine and the closing phenylalanine or tryptophan. The D gene is left open where the match is weak. Clone sizes are given selectively: once, few, many, or a class where the clone is expanded.

cdr3_aa: CASSRDSVGYGYTF
cdr3_nt: TGTGCCAGCAGTCGGGACAGCGTGGGCTATGGCTACACCTTC
v_call: TRBV6-5
j_call: TRBJ1-2
clone_size: NA
d_call: TRBD1

cdr3_aa: CASSRQDNQPQHF
cdr3_nt: TGTGCCAGCAGCCGACAAGACAATCAGCCCCAGCATTTT
v_call: TRBV3-1/TRBV3-2
j_call: TRBJ1-5
clone_size: NA
d_call: NA

cdr3_aa: CASSLVGSGGTYNEQFF
cdr3_nt: TGTGCCAGCAGCTTAGTTGGTAGCGGGGGAACATACAATGAGCAGTTCTTC
v_call: TRBV7-2
j_call: TRBJ2-1
clone_size: NA
d_call: TRBD2

cdr3_aa: CSVETVSYEQYF
cdr3_nt: TGCAGCGTTGAGACAGTTTCCTACGAGCAGTACTTC
v_call: TRBV29-1
j_call: TRBJ2-7
clone_size: NA
d_call: NA

cdr3_aa: CASSVGGRGANTEAFF
cdr3_nt: TGTGCCAGCAGCGTAGGAGGGAGGGGAGCGAACACTGAAGCTTTCTTT
v_call: TRBV11-3
j_call: TRBJ1-1
clone_size: NA
d_call: NA

cdr3_aa: CASSEGDGYTF
cdr3_nt: TGTGCCAGCAGTGAGGGGGACGGCTACACCTTC
v_call: TRBV11-3
j_call: TRBJ1-2
clone_size: NA
d_call: NA

cdr3_aa: CASSLDRPLGGYTF
cdr3_nt: TGTGCCAGCAGCCTCGACAGACCTCTAGGTGGCTACACCTTC
v_call: TRBV28
j_call: TRBJ1-2
clone_size: NA
d_call: NA

cdr3_aa: CASSPTENTEAFF
cdr3_nt: TGCGCCAGCAGCCCGACAGAGAACACTGAAGCTTTCTTT
v_call: TRBV4-3
j_call: TRBJ1-1
clone_size: NA
d_call: NA

cdr3_aa: CASSQGLYEQYF
cdr3_nt: TGTGCCAGCAGCCAGGGCCTCTACGAGCAGTACTTC
v_call: TRBV7-9
j_call: TRBJ2-7
clone_size: NA
d_call: NA

cdr3_aa: CASSIVGGGNTIYF
cdr3_nt: TGTGCCAGTAGTATAGTCGGGGGAGGAAACACCATATATTTT
v_call: TRBV19
j_call: TRBJ1-3
clone_size: NA
d_call: NA

cdr3_aa: CASIRDRGNSPLHF
cdr3_nt: TGTGCCAGCATCAGAGACAGGGGTAATTCACCCCTCCACTTT
v_call: TRBV28
j_call: TRBJ1-6
clone_size: few
d_call: TRBD1

cdr3_aa: CASSVRTSGGIREQFF
cdr3_nt: TGTGCCAGCAGCGTCCGGACTAGCGGGGGTATTCGTGAGCAGTTCTTC
v_call: TRBV6-4
j_call: TRBJ2-1
clone_size: NA
d_call: TRBD2

cdr3_aa: CASSLLAGGELDTQYF
cdr3_nt: TGCGCCAGCAGCTTACTAGCGGGAGGAGAGTTGGATACGCAGTATTTT
v_call: TRBV5-1
j_call: TRBJ2-3
clone_size: NA
d_call: TRBD2

cdr3_aa: CASSFSRTADNEQFF
cdr3_nt: TGTGCCAGCAGCTTTTCCCGGACAGCTGACAATGAGCAGTTCTTC
v_call: TRBV7-6
j_call: TRBJ2-1
clone_size: NA
d_call: NA

cdr3_aa: CASSHGQGPLYGYTF
cdr3_nt: TGTGCCAGCAGCCACGGGCAGGGGCCGCTCTATGGCTACACCTTC
v_call: TRBV7-2
j_call: TRBJ1-2
clone_size: NA
d_call: NA

cdr3_aa: CASSPGTRAGELFF
cdr3_nt: TGTGCCAGCTCACCCGGGACTAGAGCCGGGGAGCTGTTTTTT
v_call: TRBV18
j_call: TRBJ2-2
clone_size: NA
d_call: TRBD2

cdr3_aa: CASSRGPGGGYTF
cdr3_nt: TGTGCCAGCAGCCGCGGACCAGGAGGGGGCTACACCTTC
v_call: TRBV6-5
j_call: TRBJ1-2
clone_size: NA
d_call: NA

cdr3_aa: CASSAVGGETQYF
cdr3_nt: TGTGCCAGCAGCGCAGTGGGAGGCGAGACCCAGTACTTC
v_call: TRBV7-9
j_call: TRBJ2-5
clone_size: NA
d_call: NA

cdr3_aa: CATSRPSGVLNEQYF
cdr3_nt: TGTGCCACCAGCAGACCCTCAGGGGTGCTTAACGAGCAGTACTTC
v_call: TRBV15
j_call: TRBJ2-7
clone_size: few
d_call: NA

cdr3_aa: CASSLGPGGSEQFF
cdr3_nt: TGTGCCAGCAGCTTAGGTCCGGGAGGGAGTGAGCAGTTCTTC
v_call: TRBV7-2
j_call: TRBJ2-1
clone_size: NA
d_call: TRBD2

cdr3_aa: CASSVAPGTYEQYF
cdr3_nt: TGTGCCAGCAGCGTAGCGCCGGGGACCTACGAGCAGTACTTC
v_call: TRBV9
j_call: TRBJ2-7
clone_size: NA
d_call: NA

cdr3_aa: CASRGTGYSPLHF
cdr3_nt: TGTGCCAGCAGGGGGACAGGGTATTCACCCCTCCACTTT
v_call: TRBV6-5
j_call: TRBJ1-6
clone_size: NA
d_call: TRBD1

cdr3_aa: CAWRDRGQMNGYTF
cdr3_nt: TGTGCCTGGAGGGACAGGGGGCAGATGAATGGCTACACCTTC
v_call: TRBV30
j_call: TRBJ1-2
clone_size: NA
d_call: TRBD1

cdr3_aa: CASPTSGSASTDTQYF
cdr3_nt: TGTGCCAGTCCCACTAGCGGGAGCGCTAGCACAGATACGCAGTATTTT
v_call: TRBV2
j_call: TRBJ2-3
clone_size: NA
d_call: TRBD2

cdr3_aa: CASSLSDRGTYGYTF
cdr3_nt: TGTGCCAGCAGTCTTTCGGACAGGGGGACCTATGGCTACACCTTC
v_call: TRBV27
j_call: TRBJ1-2
clone_size: NA
d_call: TRBD1

cdr3_aa: CASSLRTDYGYTF
cdr3_nt: TGTGCCAGCTCACTAAGGACAGACTATGGCTACACCTTC
v_call: TRBV18
j_call: TRBJ1-2
clone_size: NA
d_call: NA

cdr3_aa: CASSSGENYEQYF
cdr3_nt: TGTGCCAGCTCCAGCGGGGAAAACTACGAGCAGTACTTC
v_call: TRBV6-5
j_call: TRBJ2-7
clone_size: once
d_call: TRBD2

cdr3_aa: CASSLGTGYNTGELFF
cdr3_nt: TGTGCCAGCAGCTTGGGGACAGGGTATAACACCGGGGAGCTGTTTTTT
v_call: TRBV5-8
j_call: TRBJ2-2
clone_size: NA
d_call: TRBD1

cdr3_aa: CASSIWREMGAETQYF
cdr3_nt: TGTGCCAGTAGTATATGGCGGGAGATGGGGGCAGAGACCCAGTACTTC
v_call: TRBV19
j_call: TRBJ2-5
clone_size: NA
d_call: NA

cdr3_aa: CAWSGLGTGTFF
cdr3_nt: TGTGCCTGGAGTGGCCTAGGGACAGGGACTTTCTTT
v_call: TRBV30
j_call: TRBJ1-1
clone_size: NA
d_call: TRBD1

cdr3_aa: CASRGGQGATNEKLFF
cdr3_nt: TGCGCCAGCCGCGGGGGACAGGGGGCAACTAATGAAAAACTGTTTTTT
v_call: TRBV10-2
j_call: TRBJ1-4
clone_size: NA
d_call: TRBD1

cdr3_aa: CASSSLGSVNEQFF
cdr3_nt: TGTGCCAGCAGCTCACTAGGGTCGGTCAATGAGCAGTTCTTC
v_call: TRBV7-2
j_call: TRBJ2-1
clone_size: NA
d_call: NA

cdr3_aa: CASSQVLQGHGNTIYF
cdr3_nt: TGTGCCAGCAGCCAAGTTTTGCAGGGCCACGGAAACACCATATATTTT
v_call: TRBV4-2
j_call: TRBJ1-3
clone_size: NA
d_call: NA

cdr3_aa: CASSYGGVTYNEQFF
cdr3_nt: TGTGCCAGCAGTTACGGCGGGGTCACCTACAATGAGCAGTTCTTC
v_call: TRBV6-2/TRBV6-3
j_call: TRBJ2-1
clone_size: NA
d_call: NA

cdr3_aa: CSVEVQGGYTF
cdr3_nt: TGCAGCGTTGAGGTACAGGGTGGCTACACCTTC
v_call: TRBV29-1
j_call: TRBJ1-2
clone_size: few
d_call: NA

cdr3_aa: CASSPSSTDTQYF
cdr3_nt: TGTGCCAGCAGCCCGTCTAGCACAGATACGCAGTATTTT
v_call: TRBV4-2
j_call: TRBJ2-3
clone_size: NA
d_call: NA

cdr3_aa: CASSRLSQETQYF
cdr3_nt: TGTGCCAGCAGCCGACTCTCCCAAGAGACCCAGTACTTC
v_call: TRBV14
j_call: TRBJ2-5
clone_size: once
d_call: NA

cdr3_aa: CASSDTGTAIQFF
cdr3_nt: TGTGCCAGCAGTGATACCGGGACAGCGATTCAGTTCTTC
v_call: TRBV6-4
j_call: TRBJ2-1
clone_size: once
d_call: TRBD1

cdr3_aa: CASSYSRGGNEKLFF
cdr3_nt: TGTGCCAGCAGTTACTCGAGAGGCGGGAATGAAAAACTGTTTTTT
v_call: TRBV6-6
j_call: TRBJ1-4
clone_size: NA
d_call: NA

cdr3_aa: CASSIRTSSNTGELFF
cdr3_nt: TGTGCCAGTAGTATAAGGACTAGTTCGAACACCGGGGAGCTGTTTTTT
v_call: TRBV19
j_call: TRBJ2-2
clone_size: NA
d_call: TRBD2

cdr3_aa: CASIGGVVNTEAFF
cdr3_nt: TGTGCCAGTATAGGGGGGGTCGTGAACACTGAAGCTTTCTTT
v_call: TRBV19
j_call: TRBJ1-1
clone_size: NA
d_call: NA

cdr3_aa: CAWTLSRVPNPNSPLHF
cdr3_nt: TGTGCCTGGACCCTATCCAGGGTTCCAAACCCAAATTCACCCCTCCACTTT
v_call: TRBV30
j_call: TRBJ1-6
clone_size: NA
d_call: NA

cdr3_aa: CATSRDQVAGGYNEQFF
cdr3_nt: TGTGCCACCAGCAGAGATCAGGTAGCGGGAGGCTACAATGAGCAGTTCTTC
v_call: TRBV15
j_call: TRBJ2-1
clone_size: NA
d_call: TRBD2

cdr3_aa: CASSDRTAGANVLTF
cdr3_nt: TGTGCCAGCTCAGATAGGACAGCTGGGGCCAACGTCCTGACTTTC
v_call: TRBV18
j_call: TRBJ2-6
clone_size: NA
d_call: NA

cdr3_aa: CASSLRSSGGVITKNIQYF
cdr3_nt: TGTGCCAGCAGCTTAAGGTCTAGCGGGGGAGTTATTACCAAAAACATTCAGTACTTC
v_call: TRBV7-2
j_call: TRBJ2-4
clone_size: NA
d_call: TRBD2

cdr3_aa: CASSYPRVGGQPQHF
cdr3_nt: TGTGCCAGCAGTTACCCTCGAGTTGGTGGTCAGCCCCAGCATTTT
v_call: TRBV6-2/TRBV6-3
j_call: TRBJ1-5
clone_size: NA
d_call: NA

cdr3_aa: CASSLQPGTSTDTQYF
cdr3_nt: TGTGCCAGCAGCTTACAGCCGGGGACTAGCACAGATACGCAGTATTTT
v_call: TRBV7-2
j_call: TRBJ2-3
clone_size: NA
d_call: NA

cdr3_aa: CASRTGADTQYF
cdr3_nt: TGTGCCAGCAGGACGGGGGCAGATACGCAGTATTTT
v_call: TRBV6-5
j_call: TRBJ2-3
clone_size: NA
d_call: NA

cdr3_aa: CASSGTGVYEQYF
cdr3_nt: TGTGCCAGCAGTGGGACAGGGGTCTACGAGCAGTACTTC
v_call: TRBV25-1
j_call: TRBJ2-7
clone_size: NA
d_call: TRBD1

cdr3_aa: CASSLNRQGNQPQHF
cdr3_nt: TGCGCCAGCAGCCTAAACAGGCAGGGGAATCAGCCCCAGCATTTT
v_call: TRBV4-1
j_call: TRBJ1-5
clone_size: NA
d_call: NA

cdr3_aa: CASSESGGGYTF
cdr3_nt: TGCGCCAGCAGTGAGTCGGGCGGGGGCTACACCTTC
v_call: TRBV10-2
j_call: TRBJ1-2
clone_size: once
d_call: NA

cdr3_aa: CASSPFPTGEVRGYTF
cdr3_nt: TGTGCCAGCAGCCCATTCCCTACAGGAGAAGTTCGGGGCTACACCTTC
v_call: TRBV5-5
j_call: TRBJ1-2
clone_size: NA
d_call: NA

cdr3_aa: CASSVGQNNSPLHF
cdr3_nt: TGTGCCAGCAGCGTAGGGCAGAATAATTCACCCCTCCACTTT
v_call: TRBV9
j_call: TRBJ1-6
clone_size: NA
d_call: NA

cdr3_aa: CASSRGQGPPLHF
cdr3_nt: TGTGCCAGCAGCCGAGGACAGGGGCCACCCCTCCACTTT
v_call: TRBV7-2
j_call: TRBJ1-6
clone_size: NA
d_call: TRBD1

cdr3_aa: CASSPSTDYGYTF
cdr3_nt: TGTGCCAGCTCACCATCTACGGACTATGGCTACACCTTC
v_call: TRBV18
j_call: TRBJ1-2
clone_size: NA
d_call: NA

cdr3_aa: CASSLRDRGYEQYF
cdr3_nt: TGTGCCAGCAGCCTCCGGGACAGGGGCTACGAGCAGTACTTC
v_call: TRBV3-1/TRBV3-2
j_call: TRBJ2-7
clone_size: NA
d_call: TRBD1

cdr3_aa: CASSPTGTGSYNEQFF
cdr3_nt: TGCGCCAGCAGCCCCACCGGGACAGGGTCCTACAATGAGCAGTTCTTC
v_call: TRBV5-1
j_call: TRBJ2-1
clone_size: NA
d_call: TRBD1

cdr3_aa: CASSPWEYGYTF
cdr3_nt: TGTGCCAGCAGTCCCTGGGAGTATGGCTACACCTTC
v_call: TRBV28
j_call: TRBJ1-2
clone_size: NA
d_call: NA